Below, 3 T cell receptor beta chains from the same sample are listed, as sequenced in a study of early T cells in non-severe SARS-CoV-2 infection. One entry per CDR3 protein, called by TCRdb with MiXCR from the 5' RACE reads. This sample has approximately 110,000 distinct CDR3 sequences; 14% to 15% occur once, and the top ten carry 20% to 25%. Sequences were obtained from whole blood. These receptors came from an adult who was a healthcare worker with PCR-confirmed SARS-CoV-2 infection or an uninfected control (not recorded which).

This clonotype is a singleton in its sample. The rearrangement uses TRBV9 and TRBJ1-1, with D hard to call. V was trimmed by 1 base and J by 7 bases, leaving 11 bases between them. The CDR3 has 13 residues. Germline V CDR1 and CDR2: SGDLS, YYNGEE. This CDR3 is CASSVRVLGEAFF. The CDR3, as DNA: TGTGCCAGCAGCGTAAGGGTTTTAGGTGAAGCTTTCTTT.

This clonotype appeared a few times. The V and J genes are TRBV7-2 and TRBJ1-4, with D perhaps TRBD1 (5 bases). Germline loops: CDR1 SGHTA, CDR2 FQGNSA. The CDR3 spans 13 residues. V was trimmed by 1 base and J by 5 bases, leaving 5 bases between them. The CDR3 sequence is CASSLGTNEKLFF. In DNA, the CDR3 is TGTGCCAGCAGCTTAGGGACAAATGAAAAACTGTTTTTT.

This clonotype was counted only a few times. V is TRBV20-1 and J is TRBJ1-6, with D maybe TRBD1 (5 bases). V lost 5 bases and J lost 7, with 15 bases in between. Germline V gene data show CDR1 as DFQATT and CDR2 as SNEGSKA (reference sequence). The CDR3 contains 14 residues. The CDR3 here is CSAPTQRDNSPLHF. The CDR3, as DNA: TGCAGTGCTCCGACCCAACGGGACAATTCACCCCTCCACTTT.